These 16 T cell receptor beta chains were all obtained from the same sample, sequenced in a study of blood T cell repertoires in COVID-19. Data came from immunoSEQ multiplex PCR; TCRdb stores just in-frame clones and leaves some out. The sample has approximately 260,000 clones; around 89% are singletons. The sample taken for sequencing was peripheral blood. Every receptor here comes from a woman aged 60-75 years with COVID-19, enrolled during active disease.

The rearrangement uses TRBV6-1 and TRBJ2-7; the match to TRBD2 covers 12 bases. V trimming: 5 bases; J trimming: 7 bases; junction bases outside the gene matches: 6. Germline V CDR1 and CDR2: MNHNS, SASEGT. The CDR3 extends over 14 amino acids. The CDR3 here is CASSTSGGTWEQYF. As DNA, the CDR3 is TGTGCCAGCAGTACTAGCGGGGGGACTTGGGAGCAGTACTTC.

CDR3 sequence reads: CASSPRAEGEQFF. Written as DNA, the CDR3 is TGTGCCAGCTCACCACGGGCCGAGGGTGAGCAGTTCTTC. The gene calls are TRBV18 and TRBJ2-1; maybe TRBD2 (5 bases). Trimming took off 1 base at V and 9 bases at J, with 10 bases between the two ends. Germline CDR1 is KGHSH and CDR2 is LQKENI. This CDR3 is 13 amino acids long.

This chain connects TRBV9 to TRBJ1-5, with 8 bases matching TRBD1. From germline, CDR1 is SGDLS and CDR2 YYNGEE. The CDR3 is 15 amino acids. With 3 bases clipped from V and 6 bases from J, the junction kept 8 bases outside the gene matches. The CDR3 sequence: CASSDGQGIGQPQHF. The CDR3 DNA reads as TGTGCCAGCAGCGACGGACAGGGCATCGGTCAGCCCCAGCATTTT.

The chain carries TRBV4-1 and TRBJ1-1, with a possible D match to TRBD1 (5 bases). The CDR3 has 14 amino acids. The V and J ends lost 0 bases and 2 bases respectively, with 7 bases between them. The V gene's germline CDR1 is MGHRA and CDR2 YSYEKL. For the CDR3, the DNA is TGCGCCAGCAGCCAAGATCAGGGTAACACTGAAGCTTTCTTT. It is translated as CASSQDQGNTEAFF.

The chain has TRBV13 and TRBJ2-3; D may be TRBD2 (7 bases). The CDR3 totals 17 residues. The V end lost 5 bases, the J end lost 5 bases, and 23 bases lay between the germline ends. Germline CDR1 PRHDT, CDR2 FYEKMQ (reference sequence). DNA of the CDR3: TGTGCCAGCAGCCGACGAGGGGGGGGGACATCCCGAGATACGCAGTATTTT. It codes for CASSRRGGGTSRDTQYF.

V gene TRBV2 combines with J gene TRBJ1-1; TRBD1 matches at 9 bases. The CDR3 contains 15 residues. The germline V gene has CDR1 SNHLY and CDR2 FYNNEI. Unmatched junction bases numbered 10, after V lost 6 bases and J lost 5 bases. CDR3 DNA: TGTGCCAGCAGCGGGGGACAGGGATGGGGTACTGAAGCTTTCTTT. Its protein is CASSGGQGWGTEAFF.

V and J are TRBV3-1 (or the pseudogene TRBV3-2) and TRBJ2-3; 9 bases match TRBD2. The CDR3 runs 19 residues. The V gene's germline CDR1 is LGHDT and CDR2 YNNKEL (reference sequence). Trimming took 2 bases from V and 1 from J; bases not matched to a gene: 13. Here the CDR3 reads CASSQLGGGAVRGTDTQYF. In nucleotides, the CDR3 is TGTGCCAGCAGCCAATTGGGCGGGGGGGCCGTTCGAGGCACAGATACGCAGTATTTT.

This clone was detected only once. The rearrangement links TRBV12-3 or TRBV12-4 to TRBJ2-7, with TRBD1 as a possible D gene (6 bases). The CDR3 has 13 amino acids. Trimming removed 6 bases from V and 5 bases from J, with 14 bases in between. The CDR3 nucleotides are TGTGCCAGCAGAGGAACAGGGTCAAACGAGCAGTACTTC. Residues: CASRGTGSNEQYF.

The CDR3 is CASSQIPWRAEAFF. In DNA, the CDR3 is TGCGCCAGCAGCCAGATCCCATGGCGGGCTGAAGCTTTCTTT. This sequence joins TRBV4-1 and TRBJ1-1; D gene unclear. The V end was cut by 3 bases, the J end by 6 bases, with 14 bases between. CDR3 length: 14 amino acids. CDR1 is MGHRA and CDR2 is YSYEKL in the germline V gene.

This clone was detected only a few times. The chain recombines TRBV25-1 with TRBJ2-1; 7 bases align to TRBD2. CDR1 MGHDK and CDR2 SYGVNS come from the germline V gene. The CDR3 has 17 residues. The V and J ends lost 2 bases and 8 bases, in that order; junction bases with no gene match: 15. CDR3 sequence (DNA): TGTGCCAGCAGTGAAGGGGGAGGGCTAGCGGACCTGGATGAGCAGTTCTTC. Protein sequence: CASSEGGGLADLDEQFF. Drawing the rest from reference TRBV25-1 and TRBJ2-1, the complete variable domain is EADIYQTPRYLVIGTGKKITLECSQTMGHDKMYWYQQDPGMELHLIHYSYGVNSTEKGDLSSESTVSRIRTEHFPLTLESARPSHTSQYLCASSEGGGLADLDEQFFGPGTRLTVL.

The rearrangement uses TRBV7-2 and TRBJ1-1; D uncertain. The CDR3 sequence is 13 residues long. The germline V gene has CDR1 SGHTA and CDR2 FQGNSA. V gave up 5 bases and J gave up 6 bases, with 13 bases separating them. CDR3 bases: TGTGCCAGCAGCGCGTCAAGGGAGTCTGAAGCTTTCTTT. As protein: CASSASRESEAFF.

The chain links TRBV2 to TRBJ2-7; weak D call: TRBD1 (5 bases). From germline, CDR1 is SNHLY and CDR2 FYNNEI. V lost 6 bases to trimming and J lost 6 bases, with 9 bases between them. CDR3 length: 11 amino acids. CDR3 protein: CASRTVGEQYF. The DNA for the CDR3 is TGTGCCAGCAGGACAGTTGGCGAGCAGTACTTC.

V is TRBV6-5 and J is TRBJ1-2; D is uncertain. Per the germline V gene, CDR1 is MNHEY and CDR2 is SVGAGI. Trimming shortened V by 8 bases and J by 8 bases, and 15 bases separated the two germline ends. This CDR3 region has 12 residues. In nucleotides, the CDR3 is TGTGCCAGCGGCTACCCGGGAATGGGCTACACCTTC. This encodes CASGYPGMGYTF.

The chain carries TRBV9 and TRBJ2-3; no definite D call. CDR3 length equals 16 residues. Germline V gene sequence: CDR1 SGDLS, CDR2 YYNGEE. Deletions cut 0 bases from V and 2 bases from J, with 13 bases between. This chain's CDR3 is CASSVGPILDTDTQYF. CDR3 DNA sequence: TGTGCCAGCAGCGTAGGCCCGATCCTAGACACAGATACGCAGTATTTT.

This clone was seen only once. The chain is built from TRBV19 and TRBJ1-5; 7 bases map to TRBD1. The CDR3 loop spans 13 amino acids. The germline V gene encodes CDR1 LNHDA and CDR2 SQIVND (reference sequence). V was pared by 5 bases and J by 5 bases, with 3 bases of the junction left unmatched. CDR3 coding DNA: TGTGCCAGTAGTTACAGGGGCGATCAGCCCCAGCATTTT. It encodes CASSYRGDQPQHF.

The DNA of the CDR3 is TGTGCCAGCAGCTCCGACAGAGAACATACGCAGTATTTT. Amino acid sequence: CASSSDREHTQYF. V usage is TRBV7-8 and J usage is TRBJ2-3, with D maybe TRBD1 (5 bases). V shed 4 bases and J shed 7 bases, with 12 bases lying between them. The CDR3 is 13 residues long. Germline loops: CDR1 SGHVS, CDR2 FQNEAQ. Full variable domain (outside the CDR3, taken from reference TRBV7-8 and TRBJ2-3): GAGVSQSPRYKVAKRGQDVALRCDPISGHVSLFWYQQALGQGPEFLTYFQNEAQLDKSGLPSDRFFAERPEGSVSTLKIQRTQQEDSAVYLCASSSDREHTQYFGPGTRLTVL.